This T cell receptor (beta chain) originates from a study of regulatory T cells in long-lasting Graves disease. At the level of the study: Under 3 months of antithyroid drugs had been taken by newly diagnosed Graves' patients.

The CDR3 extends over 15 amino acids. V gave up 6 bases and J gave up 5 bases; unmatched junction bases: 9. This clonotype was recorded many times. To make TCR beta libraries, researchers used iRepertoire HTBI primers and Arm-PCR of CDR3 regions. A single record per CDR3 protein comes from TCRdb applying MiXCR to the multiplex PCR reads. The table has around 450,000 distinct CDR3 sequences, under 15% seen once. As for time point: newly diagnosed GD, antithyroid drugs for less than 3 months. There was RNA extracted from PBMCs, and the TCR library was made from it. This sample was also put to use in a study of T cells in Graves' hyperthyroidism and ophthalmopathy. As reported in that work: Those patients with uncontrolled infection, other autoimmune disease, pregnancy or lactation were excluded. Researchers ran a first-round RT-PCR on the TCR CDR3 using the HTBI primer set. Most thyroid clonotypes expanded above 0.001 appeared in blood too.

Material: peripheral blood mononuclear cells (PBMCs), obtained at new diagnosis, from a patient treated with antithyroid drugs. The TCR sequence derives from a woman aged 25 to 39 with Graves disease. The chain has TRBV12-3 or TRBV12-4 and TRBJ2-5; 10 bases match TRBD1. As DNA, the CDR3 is TGTGCCAGCAGACGCGGGACAGGGGCGGGGGAGACCCAGTACTTC. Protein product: CASRRGTGAGETQYF.